This TCR beta chain was identified during a study of blood T cell repertoires in COVID-19 (dated by TCRdb to about 2020). Describing the broader study: The collaborator samples originated in the United States, Italy and Spain and spanned the acute and convalescent phases of COVID-19. The material from the prospective study consisted of cDNA or gDNA derived from T cells, B-cell-depleted T cells, or PBMCs. The dataset comprised deeply sampled blood TCRbeta repertoires from subjects exposed to, actively infected with, or recovered from COVID-19. The repertoires were made available in a free public database intended to serve as a resource for research on the immune response to SARS-CoV-2. Samples were obtained from the ongoing ImmuneRACE study (first 160 participants) and from roughly 1,300 subjects provided by 6 global collaborators. The sample metadata nearly always contained a de-identified subject ID, COVID-19 status, age in years and sex. Where available, HLA class I and class II types were obtained from metadata supplied by the sample provider rather than from assay-based typing.

The immunoSEQ Assay, a bias-controlled multiplex PCR, was used to amplify TCRbeta CDR3 regions from genomic DNA. The original methods were these. The number of nucleated cells in each sample was estimated from the amplification of reference gene primers within the assay. To quantify the absolute abundance of each unique TCRbeta CDR3 rearrangement, sequence reads were collapsed and filtered. For each sample, productive Simpson clonality was calculated as the square root of Simpson's diversity index over productive rearrangements. TCRdb retrieved this table from immuneACCESS and kept in-frame rearrangements only. Not all clones are present; in checked studies, unresolved V genes account for under half, and no reason is known for the remainder. That table supplies the V and J calls and clone size; D and trimming were determined from the DNA. The sample includes about 320,000 clones, with 65% to 90% observed a single time. The ten largest clones take up around 6.9% of the sample.

Broad study findings and their caveats: How much clinical and demographic metadata was included differed by source and by participant, and the metadata was provided uncurated.

The junction shows trimming of 0 bases on V and 3 bases on J, and the gene matches do not reach 4 bases of it. The germline V gene supplies CDR1 MNHNS and CDR2 SASEGT. Its CDR3 holds 16 amino acids, cysteine through phenylalanine. The retained sequence is limited to the CDR3, 48 bases, with the frame set at the first base. As to this clone: Its antigen remains undetermined. Base qualities are not recorded, but no much larger clone differs from it by a single base.

The collaborating institutions used their own protocols to collect whole blood in K2EDTA tubes. For TCRbeta analysis, collaborators shipped samples as frozen whole blood, isolated PBMCs, or DNA extracted from either of those sample types. Here the chain combines TRBV6-1 and TRBJ1-3; 8 bases in the junction line up with TRBD1. The source material was peripheral blood. This TCR came from a human donor in a cohort sampled during active COVID-19. CDR3 sequence: CASSEARTGLGNTIYF. The DNA reads as follows: TGTGCCAGCAGTGAAGCGAGGACAGGGCTTGGAAACACCATATATTTT.